Described below is a single TCR beta chain sequence and its context. The target antigen is unknown. This record belongs to a study of T cell responses to AZD1222 COVID-19 vaccine. Profiling relied on immunoSEQ multiplex PCR, and the TCRdb table lists in-frame clones only, not all of them. The repertoire consists of 130,000 to 150,000 clones, with 80% to 95% occurring once and the leading ten covering about 3%. Points from the study as a whole: Nearly half of the spike-specific TCRs reportedly recognize variant regions that carry no mutations. White British donors predominated, females outnumbered males, and clonal diversity was possibly underestimated. Baseline seropositivity characterized only six AZD1222 recipients. Sampled repertoires all dated from after the peak T cell response.

The source of this sequence is an adult in good health. The sample in question was peripheral blood, obtained on day 0 of AZD1222 vaccination.

The CDR3 reads CASSFQGGETQYF. CDR3 sequence (DNA): TGTGCCAGCAGCTTCCAGGGTGGGGAGACCCAGTACTTC. V is TRBV11-2 and J is TRBJ2-5; possibly TRBD1 for D (5 bases). The CDR3 totals 13 residues. V was cut by 3 bases and J by 5 bases, with 10 bases left in between. Germline V lookup: CDR1 SGHAT, CDR2 FQNNGV.